What follows are 14 T cell receptor beta chains derived from one specimen sequenced in a study of Ad26.COV2.S vaccination and SARS-CoV-2 variants. The treatment: roughly 18 received Ad26.COV2.S at low or high dose, single or two shots; roughly five received placebo; per-sample allocation not given. Each sample was drawn 63 days after the first injection (of vaccine or placebo). This table comes from immunoSEQ multiplex PCR, and its TCRdb copy is limited to in-frame clones, with some not included. The data show hundreds of thousands of clones, roughly 90% seen once. This specimen was peripheral blood, taken in a trial of Ad26.COV2.S vaccine versus placebo. Receptors originate from a person between 18 and 60 years old who received the Ad26.COV2.S COVID-19 vaccine or a placebo.

The chain is built from TRBV12-3 or TRBV12-4 and TRBJ1-1; 8 bases are a match to TRBD1. This CDR3 has 13 amino acids. The ends lost 6 bases at V and 4 bases at J; junction bases unmatched: 4. DNA of the CDR3: TGTGCCAGCAGAGCGACAGGGGCCACTGAAGCTTTCTTT. Residues: CASRATGATEAFF.

V is TRBV10-3 and J is TRBJ2-5; D remains ambiguous. Trimming stripped 6 bases from V and 5 bases from J, with 10 bases between. The CDR3 runs 12 residues. In germline, CDR1 is ENHRY, CDR2 SYGVKD. This chain's CDR3 is CAIRGMSETQYF. As DNA, the CDR3 is TGTGCCATCAGAGGGATGTCGGAGACCCAGTACTTC.

This chain links TRBV19 with TRBJ2-1, with D possibly matching TRBD1 (6 bases). Trimming pared 5 bases from V and 4 bases from J, leaving 12 bases between. This CDR3 comprises 14 residues. Germline V gene sequence: CDR1 LNHDA, CDR2 SQIVND (reference sequence). The CDR3 sequence is CASSERTAYNEQFF. CDR3 nucleotides: TGTGCCAGTAGTGAACGGACAGCGTACAATGAGCAGTTCTTC.

The CDR3 is CASSSEGGLAAGNTIYF. Here the CDR3 DNA reads TGTGCCAGCAGCTCCGAAGGGGGGCTGGCGGCTGGAAACACCATATATTTT. V gene TRBV7-2 combines with J gene TRBJ1-3; a possible D gene is TRBD1 (6 bases). Germline V gene lookup returns CDR1 SGHTA and CDR2 FQGNSA. The CDR3 sequence is 17 residues long. V lost 4 bases and J lost 2, with 18 bases in between.

The V call is TRBV4-2, the J call TRBJ1-2; TRBD1 matches at 7 bases. CDR3 size: 14 residues. CDR1 is LGHNA and CDR2 is YNFKEQ in the germline V gene. V lost 2 bases to trimming and J lost 6 bases; unmatched junction nucleotides: 6. CDR3 region: CASSQPTGRNGYTF. The CDR3 region has the DNA TGTGCCAGCAGCCAACCGACAGGGCGCAATGGCTACACCTTC.

CDR3 protein: CASSPDTLSSYEQYF. As DNA, the CDR3 is TGTGCCAGCAGCCCGGACACTCTGAGCTCCTACGAGCAGTACTTC. The rearrangement links TRBV5-4 to TRBJ2-7, with a tentative D call TRBD1 (5 bases). CDR1 SGHNT and CDR2 YYREEE come from the germline V gene (reference sequence). The CDR3 has 15 amino acids. With 4 bases removed from V and 0 bases from J, the gap between germline ends came to 14 bases.

The V call is TRBV30, the J call TRBJ1-5, with D tentatively TRBD1 (6 bases). Germline V lookup: CDR1 GTSNPN, CDR2 SVGIG (reference sequence). Trimming stripped 3 bases from V and 9 bases from J, with 12 bases between. The CDR3 runs to 12 residues. The DNA of the CDR3 is TGTGCCTGGAGACAGGGTGGAGGGCCCCAGCATTTT. This translates into CAWRQGGGPQHF.

The chain is built from TRBV21-1 and TRBJ2-1; TRBD2, the table's D call, lacks a check against the DNA. TRBV21-1 is listed as a pseudogene. CDR3 length: 19 residues. The CDR3 DNA sequence: TGTGCCAGCAGCAAAGCGCGGGAAATTAGCGGGGGGGCTCGCAATGAGCAGTTCTTC. Protein product: CASSKAREISGGARNEQFF.

CDR3 sequence (DNA): TGTGCCAGCAGCTTAGACCCGTATGGCTACACCTTC. This translates into CASSLDPYGYTF. The chain recombines TRBV7-2 with TRBJ1-2, with D uncertain. V dropped 1 base and J dropped 5 bases, with 5 bases sitting between them. In germline, CDR1 is SGHTA, CDR2 FQGNSA. CDR3 length: 12 residues.

The rearrangement uses TRBV20-1 and TRBJ2-1; 8 positions agree with TRBD1. The CDR3 length is 11 residues. J gave up 6 bases and V 6 bases, and 1 base lay outside the gene matches. CDR1 and CDR2 from the germline V gene are DFQATT and SNEGSKA (reference sequence). CDR3 residues: CSAQGANEQFF. The CDR3 DNA follows: TGCAGTGCCCAGGGGGCCAATGAGCAGTTCTTC.

This chain joins TRBV15 and TRBJ1-2; D call uncertain. The germline gives CDR1 LNHNV, CDR2 YYDKDF (reference sequence). Deletions cut 4 bases from V and 0 bases from J, with 15 bases between. The CDR3 loop spans 16 amino acids. As DNA, the CDR3 is TGTGCCACCAGCAAAGATGCAAGGCAATCTAACTATGGCTACACCTTC. Its protein is CATSKDARQSNYGYTF. Full variable domain (outside the CDR3, taken from reference TRBV15 and TRBJ1-2): DAMVIQNPRYQVTQFGKPVTLSCSQTLNHNVMYWYQQKSSQAPKLLFHYYDKDFNNEADTPDNFQSRRPNTSFCFLDIRSPGLGDTAMYLCATSKDARQSNYGYTFGSGTRLTVV.

This chain joins TRBV30 and TRBJ2-2, with 9 bases lining up with TRBD2. This CDR3 has 16 residues. V shed 1 base, J shed 1 base, and the junction held 4 bases outside the gene matches. The germline V gene has CDR1 GTSNPN and CDR2 SVGIG (reference sequence). The CDR3 loop reads CAWSAGLALNTGELFF. For the CDR3, the DNA is TGTGCCTGGAGTGCGGGACTAGCTTTGAACACCGGGGAGCTGTTTTTT.

The V gene is TRBV29-1, the J gene TRBJ1-3; 8 nucleotides agree with TRBD1. Trimming removed 5 bases from V and 0 bases from J; junction bases left unmatched: 6. CDR3 size: 15 residues. Per the germline V gene, CDR1 is SQVTM and CDR2 is ANQGSEA. The CDR3 protein is CSVTKGTGSGNTIYF. CDR3 DNA sequence: TGCAGCGTTACAAAAGGGACAGGCTCTGGAAACACCATATATTTT.

The chain combines TRBV7-2 with TRBJ2-3; 8 bases agree with TRBD2. The germline CDR1 and CDR2 sequences are SGHTA and FQGNSA. V dropped 5 bases and J dropped 9; count of bases not matched to a gene: 13. This CDR3 is built from 15 residues. The CDR3 spells CASSPLAAQRTTQYF. CDR3 sequence (DNA): TGTGCCAGCAGCCCACTAGCGGCCCAGAGGACGACGCAGTATTTT.